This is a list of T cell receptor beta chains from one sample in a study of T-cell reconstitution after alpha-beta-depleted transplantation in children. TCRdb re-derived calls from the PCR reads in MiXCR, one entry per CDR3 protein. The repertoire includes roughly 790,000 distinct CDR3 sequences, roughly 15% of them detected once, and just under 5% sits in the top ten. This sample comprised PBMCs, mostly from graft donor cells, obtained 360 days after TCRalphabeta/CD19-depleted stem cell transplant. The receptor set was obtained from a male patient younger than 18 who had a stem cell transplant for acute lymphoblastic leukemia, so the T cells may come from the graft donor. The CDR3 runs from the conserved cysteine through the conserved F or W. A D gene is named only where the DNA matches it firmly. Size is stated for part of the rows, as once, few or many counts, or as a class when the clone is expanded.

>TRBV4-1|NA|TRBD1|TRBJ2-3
CASTIDRGRATQYF
TGCGCCAGCACCATTGACAGGGGGCGGGCTACGCAGTATTTT
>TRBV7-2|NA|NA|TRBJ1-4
CASSYFGRGETNEKLFF
TGTGCCAGCAGCTACTTCGGACGGGGGGAAACTAATGAAAAACTGTTTTTT
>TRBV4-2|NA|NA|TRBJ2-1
CASSRRGEGPRGHEQFF
TGTGCCAGCAGCCGCCGGGGGGAGGGTCCCAGGGGGCATGAGCAGTTCTTC
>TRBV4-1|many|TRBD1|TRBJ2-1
CASSQSGTGRVNEQFF
TGCGCCAGCAGCCAATCCGGGACAGGGAGGGTAAATGAGCAGTTCTTC
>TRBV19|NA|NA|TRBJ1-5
CASTTIVNQPQHF
TGTGCCAGTACCACCATAGTTAATCAGCCCCAGCATTTT
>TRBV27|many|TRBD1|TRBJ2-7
CASSRTGGWAYEQYF
TGTGCCAGCAGTCGGACAGGTGGCTGGGCCTACGAGCAGTACTTC
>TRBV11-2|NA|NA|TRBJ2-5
CASSFLGGRETQYF
TGTGCCAGCAGCTTCCTCGGGGGGCGAGAGACCCAGTACTTC
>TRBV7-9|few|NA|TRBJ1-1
CASSLGPVNTEAFF
TGTGCCAGCAGCTTAGGACCGGTAAACACTGAAGCTTTCTTT
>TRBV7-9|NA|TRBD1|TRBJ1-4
CASSPWTGANEKLFF
TGTGCCAGCAGCCCCTGGACAGGGGCTAATGAAAAACTGTTTTTT
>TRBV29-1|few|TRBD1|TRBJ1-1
CSVAPGQGGTEAFF
TGCAGCGTAGCTCCGGGACAGGGCGGCACTGAAGCTTTCTTT
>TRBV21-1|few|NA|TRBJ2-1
CASSKEVRPGRKQFF
TGTGCCAGCAGCAAAGAGGTACGTCCGGGGAGGAAACAGTTCTTC
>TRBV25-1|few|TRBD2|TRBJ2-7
CATRPGLAGDYEQYF
TGTGCCACCCGTCCGGGACTAGCGGGAGACTACGAGCAGTACTTC
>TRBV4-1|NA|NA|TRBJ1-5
CASSQPGTSHQPQHF
TGCGCCAGCAGCCAGCCCGGGACTTCCCATCAGCCCCAGCATTTT
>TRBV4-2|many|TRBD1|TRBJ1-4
CASRFGQGETNEKLFF
TGTGCCAGCAGATTCGGACAGGGTGAAACTAATGAAAAACTGTTTTTT
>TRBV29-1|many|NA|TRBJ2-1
CSVAKSSYNEQFF
TGCAGCGTTGCGAAGAGCTCCTACAATGAGCAGTTCTTC
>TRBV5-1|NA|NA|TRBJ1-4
CASSPRGSINEKLFF
TGCGCCAGCAGCCCTCGGGGGTCTATTAATGAAAAACTGTTTTTT
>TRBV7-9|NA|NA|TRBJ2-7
CASSTSPLEQYF
TGTGCCAGCAGCACCTCCCCCCTCGAGCAGTACTTC
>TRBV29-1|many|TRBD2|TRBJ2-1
CSVGSGSSVNEQFF
TGCAGCGTTGGGAGCGGGAGCTCGGTTAATGAGCAGTTCTTC
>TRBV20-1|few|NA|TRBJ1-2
CSARLSGVRYGYTF
TGCAGTGCTAGGCTATCGGGGGTTCGGTATGGCTACACCTTC
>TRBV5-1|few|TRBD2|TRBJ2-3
CASSLEGLAGVRDKDTQYF
TGCGCCAGCAGCTTGGAAGGACTAGCGGGAGTCCGAGATAAAGATACGCAGTATTTT
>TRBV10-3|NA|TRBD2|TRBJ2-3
CATTAGGDTQYF
TGTGCCACGACAGCGGGAGGAGATACGCAGTATTTT
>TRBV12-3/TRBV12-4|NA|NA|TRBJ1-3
CASSHQNSRSGNTIYF
TGTGCCAGCAGTCACCAGAACTCGCGCTCTGGAAACACCATATATTTT
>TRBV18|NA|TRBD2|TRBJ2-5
CASSPGLAGKETQYF
TGTGCCAGCTCACCGGGACTAGCGGGAAAGGAGACCCAGTACTTC
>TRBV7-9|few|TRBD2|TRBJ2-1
CASKPEASGQFF
TGTGCCAGCAAACCCGAGGCTAGCGGGCAGTTCTTC
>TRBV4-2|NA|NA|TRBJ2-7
CASSQIKGLTPYEQYF
TGTGCCAGCAGCCAGATTAAGGGACTCACTCCCTACGAGCAGTACTTC
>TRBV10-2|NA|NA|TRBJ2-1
CASRENRELTNSLF
TGCGCCAGCAGAGAAAACAGGGAGCTGACTAACAGCCTCTTC
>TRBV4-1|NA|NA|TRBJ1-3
CASSQGRGYSGNTIYF
TGCGCCAGCAGCCAAGGGAGAGGTTACTCTGGAAACACCATATATTTT
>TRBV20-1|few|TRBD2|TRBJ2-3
CSAGTSGNTDTQYF
TGCAGTGCCGGGACTAGCGGGAACACAGATACGCAGTATTTT
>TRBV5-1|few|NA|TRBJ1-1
CASSLLVTASNTEAFF
TGCGCCAGCAGCTTGTTGGTGACAGCGAGCAACACTGAAGCTTTCTTT
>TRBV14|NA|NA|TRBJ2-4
CASSQVHNIQYF
TGTGCCAGCAGCCAAGTTCATAACATTCAGTACTTC
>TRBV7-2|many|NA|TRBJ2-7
CASSFRLPYEQYF
TGTGCCAGCAGCTTTCGACTTCCCTACGAGCAGTACTTC
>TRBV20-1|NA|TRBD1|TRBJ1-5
CSARGQGSRQPQHF
TGCAGTGCTAGGGGACAGGGATCGCGTCAGCCCCAGCATTTT
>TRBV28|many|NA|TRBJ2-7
CASSRDDSYEQYF
TGTGCCAGCAGCCGGGACGACTCCTACGAGCAGTACTTC
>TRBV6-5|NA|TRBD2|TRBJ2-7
CASSYRVAGNYEQYF
TGTGCCAGCAGTTACAGGGTAGCGGGAAACTACGAGCAGTACTTC
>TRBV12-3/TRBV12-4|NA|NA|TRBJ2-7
CASSLVLLASGGGYEQYF
TGTGCCAGCAGTTTAGTTCTCCTGGCTAGCGGAGGGGGTTACGAGCAGTACTTC
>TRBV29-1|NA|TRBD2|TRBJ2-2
CSAMRGLVMSGELFF
TGCAGCGCCATGAGGGGACTAGTAATGTCCGGGGAGCTGTTTTTT
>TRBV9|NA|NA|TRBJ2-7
CASSPRGSAYEQYF
TGTGCCAGCAGCCCCCGGGGGTCGGCCTACGAGCAGTACTTC
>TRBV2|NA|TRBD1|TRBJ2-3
CASQGAGDTQCF
TGTGCCAGCCAGGGGGCAGGAGATACGCAGTGTTTT
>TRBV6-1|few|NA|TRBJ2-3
CASSEWWDTQYF
TGTGCCAGCAGTGAGTGGTGGGATACGCAGTATTTT
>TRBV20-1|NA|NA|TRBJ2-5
CSATQGLGTQYF
TGCAGTGCCACCCAAGGCCTGGGGACCCAGTACTTC
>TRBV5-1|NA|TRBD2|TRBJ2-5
CASSPGTSGSEETQYF
TGCGCCAGCAGCCCAGGGACTAGCGGGAGCGAGGAGACCCAGTACTTC
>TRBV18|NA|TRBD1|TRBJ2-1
CASSPGQGFNNEQFF
TGTGCCAGCTCACCAGGACAGGGGTTCAACAATGAGCAGTTCTTC
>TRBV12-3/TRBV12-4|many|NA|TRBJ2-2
CASSLGRRVAGELFF
TGTGCCAGCAGTTTAGGCAGGAGGGTGGCCGGGGAGCTGTTTTTT
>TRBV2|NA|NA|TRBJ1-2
CASSSRQASRSGYTF
TGTGCCAGCAGTTCCCGACAGGCCTCTAGGAGTGGCTACACCTTC
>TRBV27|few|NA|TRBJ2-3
CASSPGPGNTQYF
TGTGCCAGCAGTCCGGGGCCAGGTAATACGCAGTATTTT
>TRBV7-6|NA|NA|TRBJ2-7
CASSFGGAGEYEQYF
TGTGCCAGCAGCTTCGGGGGCGCGGGGGAGTACGAGCAGTACTTC